The 13 T cell receptor beta chains below were found in one sample sequenced in a study of T cell clonotyping in hematopoietic cell transplantation. TCRdb keeps only in-frame clones here, not all; method: immunoSEQ multiplex PCR. This table holds about 15,000 clones, 71% found once. Specimen: peripheral blood mononuclear cells. These receptors were obtained from a woman between 55 and 75 years old in good health. Some clones in this sample may be carry-over from other donors' samples.

The chain carries TRBV6-1 and TRBJ2-7; 11 bases align to TRBD1. Germline V gives CDR1 MNHNS, CDR2 SASEGT. The CDR3 is 13 amino acids. V was clipped by 8 bases and J by 2 bases; unmatched bases: 2. CDR3: CASRDRGTYEQYF. In nucleotides, the CDR3 is TGTGCCAGCCGGGACAGGGGGACCTACGAGCAGTACTTC.

The chain uses TRBV7-2 and TRBJ2-5; a possible D gene is TRBD2 (6 bases). This CDR3 spans 14 amino acids. V dropped 1 base and J dropped 4 bases, with 10 bases sitting between them. Germline assignment: CDR1 SGHTA and CDR2 FQGNSA. CDR3 residues: CASSLGWGVETQYF. The CDR3 DNA is TGTGCCAGCAGCTTAGGTTGGGGGGTAGAGACCCAGTACTTC.

This sequence joins TRBV4-1 and TRBJ1-1; 8 bases fit TRBD1. Trimming took 5 bases from V and 1 from J; bases not matched to a gene: 9. The CDR3 length is 16 residues. CDR1 and CDR2 from the germline V gene are MGHRA and YSYEKL. This CDR3 is CASSDNWTGRNTEAFF. CDR3 coding DNA: TGCGCCAGCAGCGATAATTGGACAGGGAGGAACACTGAAGCTTTCTTT.

The chain links TRBV7-2 to TRBJ2-1; D is undetermined. Looked up from germline, CDR1 is SGHTA and CDR2 is FQGNSA. This CDR3 has 14 residues. Between the trimmed V and J ends, which lost 1 base and 4 bases, there was a span of 8 bases. CDR3 coding DNA: TGTGCCAGCAGCTTAGTACCCGGATACAATGAGCAGTTCTTC. This codes for CASSLVPGYNEQFF.

This chain uses TRBV5-1 with TRBJ2-7; 7 bases fit TRBD1. The germline V gene has CDR1 SGHRS and CDR2 YFSETQ. Unmatched junction bases numbered 13, after V lost 0 bases and J lost 4 bases. This CDR3 contains 17 residues. CDR3 DNA sequence: TGCGCCAGCAGCTTGGAGGCAGGACAGGCACAACTATACGAGCAGTACTTC. Protein product: CASSLEAGQAQLYEQYF.

This chain uses TRBV30 with TRBJ1-5; D gene uncertain. The CDR3 runs to 14 residues. Trimming shortened V by 1 base and J by 3 bases, and 10 bases separated the two germline ends. In germline, CDR1 is GTSNPN, CDR2 SVGIG (reference sequence). CDR3 sequence reads: CAWSGPATNQPQHF. The CDR3 DNA is TGTGCCTGGAGTGGTCCAGCTACCAATCAGCCCCAGCATTTT.

The rearrangement joins TRBV7-2 to TRBJ2-7; TRBD1 aligns across 7 bases. The germline gives CDR1 SGHTA, CDR2 FQGNSA. The V gene end was trimmed by 5 bases and the J gene end by 5 bases; junction bases not matched to a gene: 9. This CDR3 contains 14 residues. The CDR3 is CASSARDRWDEQYF. The CDR3 DNA sequence: TGTGCCAGCAGCGCCCGGGACAGATGGGACGAGCAGTACTTC.

This clone was detected once. The chain carries TRBV6-5 and TRBJ1-1; unclear D gene. The V gene's germline CDR1 is MNHEY and CDR2 SVGAGI. The CDR3 runs to 15 residues. Trimming stripped 5 bases from V and 5 bases from J, with 18 bases between. CDR3 residues: CASSPHHGEVTEAFF. CDR3 DNA sequence: TGTGCCAGCAGTCCCCACCACGGGGAGGTGACTGAAGCTTTCTTT.

The V and J genes are TRBV5-4 and TRBJ2-7; TRBD2 agrees at 10 bases. This CDR3 has 15 amino acids. Losses at the gene ends were 0 bases for V and 4 bases for J; bases not matched to a gene: 4. Germline V gives CDR1 SGHNT, CDR2 YYREEE (reference sequence). As DNA, the CDR3 is TGTGCCAGCAGCTTGGGAGGTAGCGGGAGGTACGAGCAGTACTTC. Amino acid sequence: CASSLGGSGRYEQYF.

This chain links TRBV7-6 with TRBJ2-7; D is undetermined. The CDR3 spans 14 residues. Germline V gives CDR1 SGHVS, CDR2 FNYEAQ. The V gene lost 1 base and the J gene lost 8 bases, with 15 bases spanning the gap. The CDR3: CASSLDGRQKQQYF. In DNA, the CDR3 is TGTGCCAGCAGCTTAGATGGGCGACAAAAGCAGCAGTACTTC.

The V and J genes are TRBV5-1 and TRBJ1-1; D unresolved. Germline CDR1 is SGHRS and CDR2 is YFSETQ. The V end lost 3 bases, the J end lost 11 bases, and 17 bases lay between the germline ends. The CDR3 extends over 13 amino acids. In nucleotides, the CDR3 is TGCGCCAGCAGCTATAGGGAAGGTGCACAGGCTTTCTTT. Residues: CASSYREGAQAFF.

The rearrangement joins TRBV7-9 to TRBJ1-1; tentative D call: TRBD1 (5 bases). Germline assignment: CDR1 SEHNR and CDR2 FQNEAQ (reference sequence). Trimming cost V 3 bases and J 4 bases, with 12 bases left between them. This CDR3 has 14 residues. CDR3 sequence reads: CASSFQGARTEAFF. CDR3 bases: TGTGCCAGCAGCTTTCAAGGGGCGCGCACTGAAGCTTTCTTT. Combining the CDR3 with reference TRBV7-9 and TRBJ1-1 gives the whole variable domain DTGVSQNPRHKITKRGQNVTFRCDPISEHNRLYWYRQTLGQGPEFLTYFQNEAQLEKSRLLSDRFSAERPKGSFSTLEIQRTEQGDSAMYLCASSFQGARTEAFFGQGTRLTVV.

V usage is TRBV29-1 and J usage is TRBJ2-7; a weak D match, TRBD1 (6 bases). The V end was cut by 5 bases, the J end by 4 bases, with 15 bases between. This CDR3 has 13 amino acids. Germline CDR1 SQVTM, CDR2 ANQGSEA. CDR3 region: CSVKVGTPYEQYF. The CDR3, as DNA: TGCAGCGTTAAGGTCGGGACACCTTACGAGCAGTACTTC.